This T cell receptor (beta chain) came from a study of T cells in Graves' hyperthyroidism and ophthalmopathy. Study-level results: Separation of ophthalmopathy from stable hyperthyroidism was achieved by a 13 V-J model. Progression to ophthalmopathy was predicted a median of approximately 6.4 months early.

Amplification of TCR beta CDR3 regions was performed using RNA transcripts as template. HTBI primers were employed in a first-round RT-PCR of the TCR CDR3. TCRdb re-derived calls from the multiplex PCR reads in MiXCR, one entry per CDR3 protein. The profile shows hundreds of thousands of distinct CDR3 sequences, just over 45% of them singletons. This clonotype was observed many times. The antigen remains unidentified. V gave up 7 bases and J gave up 5 bases, with 16 bases separating them. Germline CDR1 reads KGHDR; CDR2 reads SFDVKD. This CDR3 contains 14 residues. The J gene is TRBJ2-5, the V gene TRBV24-1; no reliable D call. The sequenced sample consisted of peripheral blood or thyroid tissue (not recorded which). This TCR came from a woman between 18 and 29 years old with Graves' hyperthyroidism. For the CDR3, the DNA is TGTGCCACCAGATCCACCGATGAAGGGGAGACCCAGTACTTC. It translates to CATRSTDEGETQYF.